The 25 T cell receptor beta chains in this list originate from one sample, sequenced in a study of T cell changes during pregnancy in multiple sclerosis. Only in-frame clones appear in the TCRdb table, and some are missing; sequencing was by immunoSEQ multiplex PCR. The sample has around 68,000 clones, roughly 91% seen once. The specimen comprised peripheral blood, sampled in the third trimester of pregnancy. The receptors originated from a female donor in good health, enrolled as a control in a pregnancy study.

This clone turned up a few times. The V and J genes are TRBV28 and TRBJ2-4, with TRBD1 identical over 9 bases. The CDR3 has 16 amino acids. Trimming cost V 5 bases and J 2 bases; bases outside gene matches: 7. The germline CDR1 and CDR2 sequences are MDHEN and SYDVKM. This CDR3 is CASSLPGQGSKNIQYF. CDR3 sequence (DNA): TGTGCCAGCAGTCTACCGGGACAGGGTTCCAAAAACATTCAGTACTTC.

V is TRBV7-2 and J is TRBJ1-1; 7 bases line up with TRBD1. V lost 5 bases and J lost 2; bases outside the gene matches: 5. The CDR3 has 14 residues. Per the germline V gene, CDR1 is SGHTA and CDR2 is FQGNSA. CDR3 bases: TGTGCCAGCAGCCCCAGACAGGGTAACACTGAAGCTTTCTTT. Its translation: CASSPRQGNTEAFF.

The chain has TRBV10-3 and TRBJ2-1, with no clear D. Trimming took off 5 bases at V and 0 bases at J, with 8 bases between the two ends. CDR3 length: 14 residues. Germline V CDR1 and CDR2: ENHRY, SYGVKD. The CDR3 is CAISSASSYNEQFF. CDR3 nucleotide sequence: TGTGCCATCAGTAGCGCGAGCTCCTACAATGAGCAGTTCTTC.

This chain connects TRBV6-5 to TRBJ2-3; TRBD2 matches at 9 bases. V dropped 0 bases and J dropped 4; count of bases not matched to a gene: 2. Germline V CDR1 and CDR2: MNHEY, SVGAGI. This CDR3 is 15 amino acids long. The CDR3 region has the DNA TGTGCCAGCAGTTACTCGCGGGGGGGCGCAGATACGCAGTATTTT. Protein product: CASSYSRGGADTQYF.

The chain has TRBV28 and TRBJ1-5, with 8 bases aligning to TRBD1. CDR3 length: 15 residues. After removal of 6 bases from V and 4 bases from J, the junction contained 8 bases not matched to a gene. The germline CDR1 and CDR2 sequences are MDHEN and SYDVKM. This chain's CDR3 is CASSDIDRGNQPQHF. The CDR3 DNA reads TGTGCCAGCAGCGATATTGACAGGGGAAATCAGCCCCAGCATTTT. Based on the CDR3 plus reference TRBV28 and TRBJ1-5, the full variable domain is DVKVTQSSRYLVKRTGEKVFLECVQDMDHENMFWYRQDPGLGLRLIYFSYDVKMKEKGDIPEGYSVSREKKERFSLILESASTNQTSMYLCASSDIDRGNQPQHFGDGTRLSIL.

V is TRBV5-1 and J is TRBJ2-2; D may be TRBD2 (5 bases). This CDR3 has 15 residues. Trimming stripped 0 bases from V and 6 bases from J, with 12 bases between. The germline gives CDR1 SGHRS, CDR2 YFSETQ. Written as DNA, the CDR3 is TGCGCCAGCAGCTTGGAGCTTACTAGTTCCGGGGAGCTGTTTTTT. Translation gives CASSLELTSSGELFF.

The rearrangement uses TRBV27 and TRBJ1-1; 7 positions agree with TRBD1. The CDR3 is made up of 16 amino acids. After removal of 0 bases from V and 5 bases from J, the junction contained 9 bases not matched to a gene. Per germline, CDR1 MNHEY and CDR2 SMNVEV (reference sequence). The CDR3 sequence is CASSLSRDRVRTEAFF. Written as DNA, the CDR3 is TGTGCCAGCAGTTTATCGCGAGACAGGGTGAGGACTGAAGCTTTCTTT.

The V gene is TRBV9, the J gene TRBJ2-1; 10 positions match TRBD2. Trimming took 0 bases from V and 8 from J; bases not matched to a gene: 5. This CDR3 spans 15 amino acids. Per the germline V gene, CDR1 is SGDLS and CDR2 is YYNGEE. The CDR3 protein is CASSVELAGVDEQFF. The CDR3 DNA sequence: TGTGCCAGCAGCGTAGAGCTAGCGGGAGTGGATGAGCAGTTCTTC. The variable domain in full, with the rest retrieved from reference TRBV9 and TRBJ2-1, is DSGVTQTPKHLITATGQRVTLRCSPRSGDLSVYWYQQSLDQGLQFLIQYYNGEERAKGNILERFSAQQFPDLHSELNLSSLELGDSALYFCASSVELAGVDEQFFGPGTRLTVL.

This chain links TRBV19 with TRBJ1-1; D ambiguous. The length of the CDR3 is 14 residues. CDR1 and CDR2 (germline): LNHDA, SQIVND (reference sequence). V shed 3 bases and J shed 7 bases, with 15 bases lying between them. CDR3 sequence reads: CASSIIGVDGEAFF. The CDR3 DNA is TGTGCCAGTAGTATTATCGGGGTAGACGGTGAAGCTTTCTTT.

The chain carries TRBV6-6 and TRBJ2-7; D is unresolved. The CDR3 is 11 residues long. Germline V gene data show CDR1 as MNHNY and CDR2 as SVGAGI (reference sequence). The V end lost 10 bases, the J end lost 4 bases, and 11 bases lay between the germline ends. CDR3 coding DNA: TGTGCCACCACAGAAGGTTACGAGCAGTACTTC. Protein: CATTEGYEQYF.

The chain's CDR3 is CASSQKTGGHGYGYTF. Here the CDR3 DNA reads TGTGCCAGCAGCCAAAAAACGGGGGGGCATGGCTATGGCTACACCTTC. The gene calls are TRBV7-8 and TRBJ1-2; perhaps TRBD1 as D (6 bases). The V and J ends lost 5 bases and 4 bases respectively, with 20 bases between them. The CDR3 has 16 residues. Germline V gene sequence: CDR1 SGHVS, CDR2 FQNEAQ.

This rearrangement joins TRBV5-1 to TRBJ2-1; TRBD2 matches 8 bases. Germline lookup yields CDR1 SGHRS and CDR2 YFSETQ. CDR3 length: 13 residues. With 2 bases clipped from V and 7 bases from J, the junction kept 2 bases outside the gene matches. The CDR3 region is CASSFPSGNEQFF. Here the CDR3 DNA reads TGCGCCAGCAGCTTTCCTAGCGGGAATGAGCAGTTCTTC.

The rearrangement links TRBV5-1 to TRBJ2-7, with a possible D match to TRBD1 (6 bases). Trimming stripped 2 bases from V and 4 bases from J, with 16 bases between. There are 15 residues in the CDR3. From germline, CDR1 is SGHRS and CDR2 YFSETQ. The CDR3 nucleotides are TGCGCCAGCAGCTTACGACAGGAAAGGTTTTACGAGCAGTACTTC. The encoded protein is CASSLRQERFYEQYF.

This chain uses TRBV15 with TRBJ2-7; 9 positions agree with TRBD2. V lost 1 base, J lost 4 bases, and 17 bases stayed unmatched. CDR1 and CDR2 (germline): LNHNV, YYDKDF (reference sequence). This CDR3 has 19 residues. Here the CDR3 DNA reads TGTGCCACCAGCAGAGCAGCTTTACGCATAGCGGGAGCTTCGTACGAGCAGTACTTC. Protein product: CATSRAALRIAGASYEQYF.

The genes are TRBV12-5 and TRBJ1-2, with 7 bases fitting TRBD1. CDR1 LGHNT and CDR2 FRNRAP come from the germline V gene. The ends lost 1 base at V and 8 bases at J; junction bases unmatched: 4. This CDR3 has 13 residues. The CDR3 loop reads CASGLEGAGGYTF. The CDR3 coding sequence is TGTGCTAGTGGTTTGGAGGGGGCCGGAGGCTACACCTTC.

The chain employs TRBV11-2 and TRBJ1-4, with D perhaps matching TRBD1 (6 bases). The length of the CDR3 is 14 residues. V shed 4 bases and J shed 7 bases, with 13 bases lying between them. Per the germline V gene, CDR1 is SGHAT and CDR2 is FQNNGV. CDR3 nucleotides: TGTGCCAGCAGCTCCCAAAGGGGGGGTGAAAAACTGTTTTTT. As protein: CASSSQRGGEKLFF.

This clone is a singleton in its sample. J is TRBJ2-3 and V is TRBV11-2; D unclear. The CDR3 has 12 amino acids. V lost 5 bases and J lost 2, with 5 bases in between. Germline CDR1 SGHAT, CDR2 FQNNGV. CDR3 in amino acids: CASSVYTDTQYF. In DNA form, the CDR3 reads TGTGCCAGCAGCGTATACACAGATACGCAGTATTTT.

This clone appeared a single time. The chain carries TRBV28 and TRBJ2-7; 8 nucleotides align to TRBD2. The CDR3 spans 17 residues. Trimming took 3 bases from V and 4 from J; bases not matched to a gene: 14. The germline CDR1 and CDR2 sequences are MDHEN and SYDVKM. In DNA, the CDR3 is TGTGCCAGCAGTTTGTTGGGGTCGGGGGTAGCGGGATACGAGCAGTACTTC. Residues: CASSLLGSGVAGYEQYF.

The rearrangement joins TRBV7-2 to TRBJ2-7, with a tentative D call TRBD2 (5 bases). Germline V gene lookup returns CDR1 SGHTA and CDR2 FQGNSA. The CDR3 contains 17 residues. The germline V and J ends were trimmed by 2 bases and 0 bases, with 17 bases remaining between them. The CDR3 spells CASSLLNQPGISYEQYF. The CDR3 DNA follows: TGTGCCAGCAGCTTATTGAACCAGCCCGGGATCTCCTACGAGCAGTACTTC. Full variable domain (outside the CDR3, taken from reference TRBV7-2 and TRBJ2-7): GAGVSQSPSNKVTEKGKDVELRCDPISGHTALYWYRQSLGQGLEFLIYFQGNSAPDKSGLPSDRFSAERTGGSVSTLTIQRTQQEDSAVYLCASSLLNQPGISYEQYFGPGTRLTVT.

CDR3 nucleotide sequence: TGTGCCAGCACTGGGGGAGGGAGCACTGAAGCTTTCTTT. Translated, it gives CASTGGGSTEAFF. The chain couples TRBV7-9 to TRBJ1-1, with a tentative D call TRBD1 (5 bases). CDR1 and CDR2 from the germline V gene are SEHNR and FQNEAQ (reference sequence). The CDR3 is 13 residues long. V dropped 7 bases and J dropped 4 bases, with 13 bases sitting between them. The full variable domain, completed using reference TRBV7-9 and TRBJ1-1, is DTGVSQNPRHKITKRGQNVTFRCDPISEHNRLYWYRQTLGQGPEFLTYFQNEAQLEKSRLLSDRFSAERPKGSFSTLEIQRTEQGDSAMYLCASTGGGSTEAFFGQGTRLTVV.

This clone has a handful of counts. V usage is TRBV30 and J usage is TRBJ2-5; 7 bases map to TRBD2. This CDR3 region has 14 residues. Unmatched junction bases numbered 10, after V lost 4 bases and J lost 5 bases. In germline, CDR1 is GTSNPN, CDR2 SVGIG (reference sequence). The CDR3 protein is CAWKMGGESETQYF. CDR3 bases: TGTGCCTGGAAGATGGGGGGGGAGAGTGAGACCCAGTACTTC.

The J gene is TRBJ2-7, the V gene TRBV5-1, with 9 bases aligning to TRBD2. With V trimmed by 0 bases and J by 2 bases, 3 bases remained unmatched. CDR1 is SGHRS, CDR2 YFSETQ, per germline. The CDR3 length is 15 residues. In nucleotides, the CDR3 is TGCGCCAGCAGCTTGGTAGCGGGGGACGCCTACGAGCAGTACTTC. Amino acids: CASSLVAGDAYEQYF.

This clone appeared a single time. V is TRBV4-2 and J is TRBJ2-3; weak D call: TRBD2 (6 bases). The CDR3 consists of 16 residues. The ends were cut back, 4 bases at V and 3 bases at J, with 17 bases in the middle. Germline CDR1 is LGHNA and CDR2 is YNFKEQ. The CDR3 is CASSPRELAQTDTQYF. The CDR3 bases are TGTGCCAGCAGCCCGAGGGAGCTAGCGCAAACAGATACGCAGTATTTT.

V and J are TRBV21-1 and TRBJ1-5; the D call of TRBD1 is as the table states it, not checked on the DNA. TRBV21-1 is marked as a pseudogene. The CDR3 runs 16 residues. The CDR3, as DNA: TGTGCCAGCAGTTCCCACCGGGACAGGAGGAATCAGCCCCAGCATTTT. Translation gives CASSSHRDRRNQPQHF.

The chain has TRBV19 and TRBJ1-2, with 8 bases fitting TRBD1. The CDR3 is 15 amino acids. Per the germline V gene, CDR1 is LNHDA and CDR2 is SQIVND (reference sequence). The J segment lost 3 bases and the V segment lost 6 bases, leaving 9 bases of the junction unmatched. The CDR3 bases are TGTGCCAGTAGGGGTTTGGAACAGGGGGACTATGGCTACACCTTC. Its protein is CASRGLEQGDYGYTF.